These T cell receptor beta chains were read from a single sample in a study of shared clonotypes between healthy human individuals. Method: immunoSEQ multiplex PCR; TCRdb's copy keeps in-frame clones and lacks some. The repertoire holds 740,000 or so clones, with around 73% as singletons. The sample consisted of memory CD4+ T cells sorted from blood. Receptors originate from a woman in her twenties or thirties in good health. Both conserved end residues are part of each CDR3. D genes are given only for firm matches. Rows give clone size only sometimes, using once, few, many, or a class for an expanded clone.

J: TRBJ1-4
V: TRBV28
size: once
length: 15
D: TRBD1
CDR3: CASSSPQGAHEKLFF
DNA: TGTGCCAGCAGTTCTCCACAGGGGGCGCATGAAAAACTGTTTTTT

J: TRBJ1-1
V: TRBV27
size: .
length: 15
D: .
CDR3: CASAPLPGQAIEAFF
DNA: TGTGCCAGCGCACCATTGCCGGGGCAGGCGATTGAAGCTTTCTTT

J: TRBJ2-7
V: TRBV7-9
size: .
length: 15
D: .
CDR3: CASSLVKPGHYEQYF
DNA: TGTGCCAGCAGCTTAGTTAAGCCAGGCCACTACGAGCAGTACTTC

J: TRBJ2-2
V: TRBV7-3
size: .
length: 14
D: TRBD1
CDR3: CASSPSGGTGELFF
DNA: TGTGCCAGCAGCCCATCAGGGGGCACCGGGGAGCTGTTTTTT

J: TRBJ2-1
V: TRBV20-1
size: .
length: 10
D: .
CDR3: CSATNNEQFF
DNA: TGCAGTGCTACTAACAATGAGCAGTTCTTC

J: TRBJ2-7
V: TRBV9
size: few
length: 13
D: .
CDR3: CASSVSPGSEQYF
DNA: TGTGCCAGCAGCGTATCTCCTGGTTCCGAGCAGTACTTC

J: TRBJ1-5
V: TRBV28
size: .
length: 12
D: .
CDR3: CASSFPGQPQHF
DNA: TGTGCCAGCAGTTTTCCGGGACAGCCCCAGCATTTT

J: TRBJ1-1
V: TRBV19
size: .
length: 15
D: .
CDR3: CASSTGTDRNTEAFF
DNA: TGTGCCAGTAGTACCGGGACGGATCGGAACACTGAAGCTTTCTTT

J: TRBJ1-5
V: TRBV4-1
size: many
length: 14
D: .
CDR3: CASSQNDGNQPQHF
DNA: TGCGCCAGCAGCCAAAACGACGGTAATCAGCCCCAGCATTTT

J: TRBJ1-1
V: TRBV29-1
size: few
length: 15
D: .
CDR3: CSVDLDSPSETEAFF
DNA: TGCAGCGTTGACCTAGACAGTCCTTCGGAGACTGAAGCTTTCTTT

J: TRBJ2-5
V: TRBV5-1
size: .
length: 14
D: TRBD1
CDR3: CASKGQGVGETQYF
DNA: TGCGCCAGCAAGGGACAGGGCGTAGGAGAGACCCAGTACTTC

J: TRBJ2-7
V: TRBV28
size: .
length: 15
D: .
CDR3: CASSLRPDSTYEQYF
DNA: TGTGCCAGCAGTTTACGGCCGGACAGTACCTACGAGCAGTACTTC

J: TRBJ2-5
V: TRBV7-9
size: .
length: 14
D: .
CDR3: CASSLVSHGETQYF
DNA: TGTGCCAGCAGCTTAGTGAGTCACGGTGAGACCCAGTACTTC

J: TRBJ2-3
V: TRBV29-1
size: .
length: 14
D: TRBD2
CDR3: CSVGAGGPTDTQYF
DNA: TGCAGCGTCGGGGCGGGAGGGCCGACAGATACGCAGTATTTT

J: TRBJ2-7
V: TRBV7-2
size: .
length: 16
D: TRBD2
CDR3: CASSLTSGLSSYEQYF
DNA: TGTGCCAGCAGCCTCACTAGCGGCCTTAGCTCCTACGAGCAGTACTTC

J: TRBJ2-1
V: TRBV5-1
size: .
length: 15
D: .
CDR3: CASSSSSVGYNEQFF
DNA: TGCGCCAGCAGCTCGAGCTCGGTGGGTTACAATGAGCAGTTCTTC

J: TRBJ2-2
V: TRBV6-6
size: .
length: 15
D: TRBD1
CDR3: CASSSGGANTGELFF
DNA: TGTGCCAGCAGTTCAGGGGGCGCGAACACCGGGGAGCTGTTTTTT

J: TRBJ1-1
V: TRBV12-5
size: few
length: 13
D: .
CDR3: CASGSDMNTEAFF
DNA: TGTGCTAGTGGATCGGATATGAACACTGAAGCTTTCTTT

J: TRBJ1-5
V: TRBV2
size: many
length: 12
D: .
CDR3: CASSPEGQPQHF
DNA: TGTGCCAGCAGTCCTGAAGGTCAGCCCCAGCATTTT

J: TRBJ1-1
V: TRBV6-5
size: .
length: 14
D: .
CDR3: CASSSPGGRTEAFF
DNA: TGTGCCAGCAGTTCGCCGGGGGGCAGGACTGAAGCTTTCTTT

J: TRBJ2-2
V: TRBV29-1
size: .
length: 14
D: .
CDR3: CSVVGGKNTGELFF
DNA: TGCAGCGTTGTTGGGGGGAAGAACACCGGGGAGCTGTTTTTT

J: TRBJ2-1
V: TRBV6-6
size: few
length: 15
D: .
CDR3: CASSAGDGTYNEQFF
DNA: TGTGCCAGCAGTGCCGGCGATGGTACCTACAATGAGCAGTTCTTC

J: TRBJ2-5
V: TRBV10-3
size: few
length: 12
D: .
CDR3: CAIRTNGETQYF
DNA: TGTGCCATCAGGACGAACGGAGAGACCCAGTACTTC

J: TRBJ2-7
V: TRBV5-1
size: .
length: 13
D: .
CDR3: CASSRRQGGEQYF
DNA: TGCGCCAGCAGCCGACGCCAAGGCGGAGAGCAGTACTTC

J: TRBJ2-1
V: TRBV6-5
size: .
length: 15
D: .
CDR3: CASSNAGAQGWEQFF
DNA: TGTGCCAGCAGTAACGCAGGGGCCCAGGGGTGGGAGCAGTTCTTC

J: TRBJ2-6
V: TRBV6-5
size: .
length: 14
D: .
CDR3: CASSGISGANVLTF
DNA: TGTGCCAGCAGTGGAATATCTGGGGCCAACGTCCTGACTTTC

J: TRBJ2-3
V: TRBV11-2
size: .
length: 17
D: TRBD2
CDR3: CASSFQGGRTSTDTQYF
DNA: TGTGCCAGCAGCTTCCAGGGCGGGAGGACCTCCACAGATACGCAGTATTTT

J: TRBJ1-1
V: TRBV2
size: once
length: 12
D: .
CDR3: CASRYRDTEAFF
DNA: TGTGCCAGCAGATACAGGGACACTGAAGCTTTCTTT

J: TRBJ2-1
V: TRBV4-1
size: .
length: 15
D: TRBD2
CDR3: CASRRTSGRDNEQFF
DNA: TGCGCCAGCAGACGGACTAGCGGGAGAGACAATGAGCAGTTCTTC

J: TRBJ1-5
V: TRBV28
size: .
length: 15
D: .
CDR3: CASSTRGAGNQPQHF
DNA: TGTGCCAGCAGTACTCGCGGGGCTGGCAATCAGCCCCAGCATTTT

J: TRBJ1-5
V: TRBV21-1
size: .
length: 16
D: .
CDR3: CASSKRPVRGTEPQHF
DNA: TGTGCCAGCAGCAAAAGGCCTGTGAGGGGAACCGAGCCCCAGCATTTT

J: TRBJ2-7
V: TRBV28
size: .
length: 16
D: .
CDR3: CASSNVRDSSRNEQYF
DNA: TGTGCCAGCAGTAACGTCCGGGACTCCTCACGGAACGAGCAGTACTTC

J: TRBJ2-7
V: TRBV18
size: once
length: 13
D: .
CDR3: CASSPNRDSEQYF
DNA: TGTGCCAGCTCACCCAACCGAGACAGCGAGCAGTACTTC